The 28 T cell receptor beta chains below all came from one sample that was sequenced in a study of blood T cell repertoires in COVID-19. Produced via immunoSEQ multiplex PCR; TCRdb's table is partial and in-frame only. The sample has roughly 170,000 clones, 60% to 80% seen once. Sequencing was done on a sample of PBMCs or T cells enriched from blood (not recorded which). These receptors all stem from a woman between 45 and 65 years old who had recovered from COVID-19.

The chain recombines TRBV5-1 with TRBJ1-4; D is perhaps TRBD1 (5 bases). The V and J ends lost 3 bases and 4 bases respectively, with 13 bases between them. CDR1 and CDR2 (germline): SGHRS, YFSETQ. The CDR3 runs 15 residues. CDR3: CASSSTGSFNEKLFF. CDR3 coding DNA: TGCGCCAGCAGCTCCACAGGTTCCTTTAATGAAAAACTGTTTTTT.

This chain links TRBV5-4 with TRBJ2-5, with 10 bases aligning to TRBD1. The CDR3 sequence is 15 residues long. With V trimmed by 4 bases and J by 6 bases, 9 bases remained unmatched. Germline V CDR1 and CDR2: SGHNT, YYREEE (reference sequence). The CDR3 nucleotides are TGTGCCAGCAGCCTGTCCGGGACAGGGGTCAAGACCCAGTACTTC. Its translation: CASSLSGTGVKTQYF.

J is TRBJ1-2 and V is TRBV30; D is perhaps TRBD1 (6 bases). From germline, CDR1 is GTSNPN and CDR2 SVGIG (reference sequence). The CDR3 extends over 16 amino acids. The ends were cut back, 0 bases at V and 6 bases at J, with 20 bases in the middle. This CDR3 is CAWSVQRMARGHGYTF. The CDR3 bases are TGTGCCTGGAGTGTACAGCGGATGGCCAGGGGCCATGGCTACACCTTC.

The chain carries TRBV6-5 and TRBJ2-7, with 8 bases aligning to TRBD1. This CDR3 contains 14 residues. V was pared by 7 bases and J by 4 bases, with 9 bases of the junction left unmatched. Germline V gene lookup returns CDR1 MNHEY and CDR2 SVGAGI. This CDR3 is CASTGTTGVYEQYF. The DNA of the CDR3 is TGTGCCAGCACTGGAACGACAGGGGTTTACGAGCAGTACTTC.

This clone was seen only a few times. This chain connects TRBV5-4 to TRBJ1-2; 10 nucleotides match TRBD1. V shed 5 bases, J shed 4 bases, and the junction held 8 bases outside the gene matches. From germline, CDR1 is SGHNT and CDR2 YYREEE (reference sequence). There are 15 residues in the CDR3. The CDR3 DNA is TGTGCCAGCAGGTCGACAGGGGGCACCACCTATGGCTACACCTTC. Amino acid sequence: CASRSTGGTTYGYTF.

This clone has just a few counts. The chain couples TRBV20-1 to TRBJ2-3, with D possibly TRBD2 on 6 matching bases. The CDR3 is 16 residues long. Between the trimmed V and J ends, which lost 3 bases and 4 bases, there was a span of 20 bases. The germline V gene has CDR1 DFQATT and CDR2 SNEGSKA (reference sequence). The CDR3 sequence: CSASDRLTSIADTQYF. The CDR3 DNA is TGCAGTGCTAGTGACCGTCTAACTAGCATAGCAGATACGCAGTATTTT.

The rearrangement joins TRBV19 to TRBJ1-4; the match to TRBD1 covers 9 bases. The germline V gene has CDR1 LNHDA and CDR2 SQIVND (reference sequence). After removal of 6 bases from V and 8 bases from J, the junction contained 4 bases not matched to a gene. The CDR3 sequence is 13 residues long. CDR3 amino acids: CASRGTGREKLFF. The CDR3 DNA follows: TGTGCCAGTAGGGGGACAGGGCGAGAAAAACTGTTTTTT.

V is TRBV10-1 and J is TRBJ2-1, with D perhaps matching TRBD2 (6 bases). CDR3 length equals 13 residues. Trimming shortened V by 2 bases and J by 10 bases, and 12 bases separated the two germline ends. Germline CDR1 WNHNN, CDR2 SYGVQD (reference sequence). The CDR3 nucleotides are TGCGCCAGCAGTGAGCGGGAGAGGGGCGAGCAGTTCTTC. Amino acids: CASSERERGEQFF.

The CDR3 here is CASSEGTASNQPQHF. The CDR3 DNA reads as TGTGCCAGCAGTGAGGGGACAGCTAGCAATCAGCCCCAGCATTTT. The genes are TRBV2 and TRBJ1-5, with TRBD1 matching 7 bases. The CDR3 covers 15 residues. Germline CDR1 and CDR2: SNHLY and FYNNEI. The trim removed 3 bases at V and 0 bases at J, leaving 2 bases unmatched.

The CDR3 region has the DNA TGTGCCAGCAGTCCAGGACAGGTGACGGGAAACACCATATATTTT. This translates into CASSPGQVTGNTIYF. The V call is TRBV6-5, the J call TRBJ1-3; 7 bases fit TRBD1. Germline loops: CDR1 MNHEY, CDR2 SVGAGI. V lost 5 bases and J lost 4; bases outside the gene matches: 8. There are 15 residues in the CDR3.

This clone showed up just a few times. The DNA of the CDR3 is TGTGCCAGCAGTTTCCCCCAGGGGGTGAACACTGAAGCTTTCTTT. This gives the protein CASSFPQGVNTEAFF. The gene calls are TRBV28 and TRBJ1-1; 7 bases map to TRBD1. CDR1 and CDR2 (germline): MDHEN, SYDVKM. V trimming: 3 bases; J trimming: 0 bases; junction bases outside the gene matches: 4. CDR3 size: 15 residues.

CDR3 coding DNA: TGTGCCAGCAGGCAAGATGGTGCCACCGGAGGGCACGAGCAGTACTTC. Its protein product is CASRQDGATGGHEQYF. V and J are TRBV28 and TRBJ2-7, with a tentative D call TRBD2 (6 bases). The length of the CDR3 is 16 residues. Germline CDR1 MDHEN, CDR2 SYDVKM. V was cut by 6 bases and J by 5 bases, with 23 bases left in between.

The genes are TRBV28 and TRBJ1-2; TRBD1 might be the D (5 bases). The germline CDR1 and CDR2 sequences are MDHEN and SYDVKM. The CDR3 extends over 16 amino acids. The V and J ends lost 3 bases and 2 bases respectively, with 16 bases between them. CDR3 protein: CASSFPSGGVNYGYTF. In DNA form, the CDR3 reads TGTGCCAGCAGTTTCCCCTCCGGGGGTGTCAACTATGGCTACACCTTC.

In this sample, this clone turned up many times. This rearrangement joins TRBV29-1 to TRBJ2-7; TRBD2 agrees at 7 bases. There are 15 residues in the CDR3. Germline CDR1 SQVTM, CDR2 ANQGSEA. V lost 4 bases to trimming and J lost 2 bases; unmatched junction nucleotides: 11. The DNA for the CDR3 is TGCAGCGTTGTAGGCGCGGGGGTCATAGCCTACGAGCAGTACTTC. Protein sequence: CSVVGAGVIAYEQYF.

CDR3: CASSFLSGVDNEQFF. DNA of the CDR3: TGTGCCAGCAGCTTCCTTAGCGGAGTAGACAATGAGCAGTTCTTC. The chain combines TRBV7-8 with TRBJ2-1; maybe TRBD2 (6 bases). CDR1 and CDR2 from the germline V gene are SGHVS and FQNEAQ. This CDR3 has 15 residues. The V gene lost 3 bases and the J gene lost 5 bases, with 14 bases spanning the gap.

This sequence joins TRBV7-3 and TRBJ2-7; 8 bases fit TRBD2. CDR1 and CDR2 from the germline V gene are SGHTA and FQGTGA. Trimming took 5 bases from V and 4 from J; bases not matched to a gene: 10. The length of the CDR3 is 15 residues. The DNA for the CDR3 is TGTGCCAGCAGCGAGGCAGCGGGAGTGGGTTACGAGCAGTACTTC. It encodes CASSEAAGVGYEQYF.

This sequence joins TRBV19 and TRBJ1-5; 10 nucleotides line up with TRBD1. The CDR3 runs to 14 residues. The V gene end was trimmed by 6 bases and the J gene end by 4 bases; junction bases not matched to a gene: 3. Germline loops: CDR1 LNHDA, CDR2 SQIVND (reference sequence). CDR3 nucleotide sequence: TGTGCCAGTAGCACGGACAGGGGGAATCAGCCCCAGCATTTT. Encoded protein: CASSTDRGNQPQHF.

The J gene is TRBJ2-7, the V gene TRBV19, with 10 bases identical to TRBD2. The length of the CDR3 is 15 residues. Germline CDR1 is LNHDA and CDR2 is SQIVND (reference sequence). V trimming: 4 bases; J trimming: 5 bases; junction bases outside the gene matches: 8. CDR3 region: CASSTSGRAFDEQYF. CDR3 nucleotide sequence: TGTGCCAGTAGTACGAGCGGGAGGGCCTTCGACGAGCAGTACTTC. Complete variable domain (other parts from reference TRBV19 and TRBJ2-7): DGGITQSPKYLFRKEGQNVTLSCEQNLNHDAMYWYRQDPGQGLRLIYYSQIVNDFQKGDIAEGYSVSREKKESFPLTVTSAQKNPTAFYLCASSTSGRAFDEQYFGPGTRLTVT.

V usage is TRBV6-4 and J usage is TRBJ2-1; the match to TRBD2 covers 11 bases. V was clipped by 2 bases and J by 5 bases; unmatched bases: 2. This CDR3 contains 15 residues. Germline V gene lookup returns CDR1 MRHNA and CDR2 SNTAGT. CDR3 loop: CASSDGTSGNNEQFF. In nucleotides, the CDR3 is TGTGCCAGCAGTGACGGGACTAGCGGTAACAATGAGCAGTTCTTC.

This rearrangement joins TRBV25-1 to TRBJ1-6, with no clear D. V was pared by 1 base and J by 8 bases, with 18 bases between. Germline assignment: CDR1 MGHDK and CDR2 SYGVNS. The CDR3 length is 17 residues. The CDR3 reads CASSESWAGSKYSPLHF. In nucleotides, the CDR3 is TGTGCCAGCAGTGAATCGTGGGCTGGCAGCAAGTATTCACCCCTCCACTTT.

The rearrangement joins TRBV5-8 to TRBJ2-5, with a tentative D call TRBD2 (6 bases). The germline V and J ends were trimmed by 6 bases and 5 bases, with 26 bases remaining between them. From germline, CDR1 is SGHTS and CDR2 YDEGEE. The CDR3 totals 17 residues. For the CDR3, the DNA is TGTGCCAGCAACCACACTAGCCGGCCAGGACCTCAGGAGACCCAGTACTTC. This codes for CASNHTSRPGPQETQYF.

This clone was observed a few times. This rearrangement joins TRBV19 to TRBJ2-1; tentative D call: TRBD2 (5 bases). CDR3 size: 14 residues. V lost 7 bases and J lost 0, with 10 bases in between. Germline V gene sequence: CDR1 LNHDA, CDR2 SQIVND (reference sequence). CDR3: CASTDAGSYNEQFF. The CDR3 DNA follows: TGTGCCAGTACCGACGCGGGCTCCTACAATGAGCAGTTCTTC.

The genes are TRBV10-3 and TRBJ2-1; TRBD2 matches at 11 bases. The CDR3 is 17 amino acids. Germline loops: CDR1 ENHRY, CDR2 SYGVKD. The V and J ends lost 6 bases and 0 bases, in that order; junction bases with no gene match: 7. CDR3 sequence: CAISPIAGGISYNEQFF. The CDR3 nucleotides read TGTGCCATCAGCCCTATAGCGGGAGGGATCTCCTACAATGAGCAGTTCTTC.

The V and J genes are TRBV9 and TRBJ2-1; 15 nucleotides line up with TRBD2. Trimming removed 3 bases from V and 0 bases from J; junction bases left unmatched: 4. Per the germline V gene, CDR1 is SGDLS and CDR2 is YYNGEE. The CDR3 runs to 18 residues. The DNA for the CDR3 is TGTGCCAGCAGCGGGACTAGCGGGAGGGATAGCTCCTACAATGAGCAGTTCTTC. It codes for CASSGTSGRDSSYNEQFF.

This clone has only a few counts. V usage is TRBV3-1 (or the pseudogene TRBV3-2) and J usage is TRBJ1-2, with unresolved D. CDR3 length: 15 amino acids. V lost 0 bases to trimming and J lost 3 bases, with 11 bases between them. Germline V gene sequence: CDR1 LGHDT, CDR2 YNNKEL (reference sequence). As DNA, the CDR3 is TGTGCCAGCAGCCAAGAGCCAGGTAAACACTATGGCTACACCTTC. This translates into CASSQEPGKHYGYTF.

J is TRBJ1-5 and V is TRBV6-1; weak D call: TRBD1 (6 bases). V gave up 1 base and J gave up 7 bases, with 20 bases separating them. The germline CDR1 and CDR2 sequences are MNHNS and SASEGT. The CDR3 contains 17 residues. The CDR3 nucleotides read TGTGCCAGCAGTGAAGGTATGACATGGGGGCAGGCCCAGCCCCAGCATTTT. As protein: CASSEGMTWGQAQPQHF.

The rearrangement uses TRBV9 and TRBJ1-6; D is unresolved. Germline CDR1 and CDR2: SGDLS and YYNGEE. V was cut by 0 bases and J by 9 bases, with 10 bases left in between. This CDR3 contains 14 residues. The CDR3: CASSVEVGGSPLHF. CDR3 DNA sequence: TGTGCCAGCAGCGTAGAAGTGGGAGGTTCACCCCTCCACTTT.

The chain couples TRBV15 to TRBJ2-3; 12 positions agree with TRBD1. Germline CDR1 and CDR2: LNHNV and YYDKDF (reference sequence). CDR3 size: 16 residues. The V gene end was trimmed by 2 bases and the J gene end by 3 bases; junction bases not matched to a gene: 3. The DNA for the CDR3 is TGTGCCACCAGCAGACGGGGACAGGGGGCAACAGATACGCAGTATTTT. Protein: CATSRRGQGATDTQYF.